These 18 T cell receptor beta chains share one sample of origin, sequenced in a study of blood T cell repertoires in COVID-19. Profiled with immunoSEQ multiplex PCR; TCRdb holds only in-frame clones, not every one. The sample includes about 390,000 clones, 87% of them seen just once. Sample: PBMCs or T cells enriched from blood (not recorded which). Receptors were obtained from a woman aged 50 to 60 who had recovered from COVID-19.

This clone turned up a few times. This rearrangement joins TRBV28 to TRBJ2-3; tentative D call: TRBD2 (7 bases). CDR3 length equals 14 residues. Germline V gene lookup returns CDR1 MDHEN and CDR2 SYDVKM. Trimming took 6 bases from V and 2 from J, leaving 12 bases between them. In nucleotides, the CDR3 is TGTGCCAGCAGGGAGGGGGGGGTCACAGATACGCAGTATTTT. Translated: CASREGGVTDTQYF.

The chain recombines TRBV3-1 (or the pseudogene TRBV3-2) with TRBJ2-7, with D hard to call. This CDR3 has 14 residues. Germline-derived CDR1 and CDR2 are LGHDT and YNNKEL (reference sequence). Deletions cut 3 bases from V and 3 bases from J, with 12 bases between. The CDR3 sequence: CASSQGQVLYEQYF. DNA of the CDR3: TGTGCCAGCAGCCAGGGTCAGGTACTCTACGAGCAGTACTTC.

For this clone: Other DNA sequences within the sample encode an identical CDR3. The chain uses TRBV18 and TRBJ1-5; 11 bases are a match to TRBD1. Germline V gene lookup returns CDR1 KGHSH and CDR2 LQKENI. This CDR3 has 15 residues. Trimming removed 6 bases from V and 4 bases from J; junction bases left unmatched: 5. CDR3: CASSPGTGGNQPQHF. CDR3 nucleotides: TGTGCCAGCTCCCCCGGGACAGGGGGGAATCAGCCCCAGCATTTT.

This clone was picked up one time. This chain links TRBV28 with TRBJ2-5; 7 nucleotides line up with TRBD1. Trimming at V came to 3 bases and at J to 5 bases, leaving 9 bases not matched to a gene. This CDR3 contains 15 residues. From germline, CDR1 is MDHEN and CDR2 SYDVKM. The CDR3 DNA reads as TGTGCCAGCAGTTTTAAGGGGGCAGTGAGTGAGACCCAGTACTTC. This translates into CASSFKGAVSETQYF.

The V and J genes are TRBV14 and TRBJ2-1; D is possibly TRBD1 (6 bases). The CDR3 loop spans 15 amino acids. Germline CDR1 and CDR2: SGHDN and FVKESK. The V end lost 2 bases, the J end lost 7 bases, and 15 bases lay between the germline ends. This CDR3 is CASSQIPGQTNEQFF. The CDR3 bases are TGTGCCAGCAGCCAAATCCCTGGACAGACTAATGAGCAGTTCTTC.

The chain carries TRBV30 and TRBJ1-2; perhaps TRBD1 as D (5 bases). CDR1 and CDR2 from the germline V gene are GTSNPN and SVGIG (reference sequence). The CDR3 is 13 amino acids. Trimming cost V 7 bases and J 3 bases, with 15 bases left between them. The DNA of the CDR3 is TGTGCCTTCTCCAGGGCCGACTACTATGGCTACACCTTC. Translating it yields CAFSRADYYGYTF.

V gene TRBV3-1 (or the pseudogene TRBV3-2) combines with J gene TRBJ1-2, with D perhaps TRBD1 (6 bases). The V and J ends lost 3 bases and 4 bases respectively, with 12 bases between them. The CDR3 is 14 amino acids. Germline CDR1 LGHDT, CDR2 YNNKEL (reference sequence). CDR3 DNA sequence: TGTGCCAGCAGCCAGAAACGGACAGCCTATGGCTACACCTTC. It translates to CASSQKRTAYGYTF.

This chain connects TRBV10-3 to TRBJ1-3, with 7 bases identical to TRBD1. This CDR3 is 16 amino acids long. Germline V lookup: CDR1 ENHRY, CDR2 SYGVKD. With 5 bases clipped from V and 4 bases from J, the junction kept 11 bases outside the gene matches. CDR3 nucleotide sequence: TGTGCCATCAGTCGGGACAGACGGTCCTCCGGAAACACCATATATTTT. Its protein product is CAISRDRRSSGNTIYF.

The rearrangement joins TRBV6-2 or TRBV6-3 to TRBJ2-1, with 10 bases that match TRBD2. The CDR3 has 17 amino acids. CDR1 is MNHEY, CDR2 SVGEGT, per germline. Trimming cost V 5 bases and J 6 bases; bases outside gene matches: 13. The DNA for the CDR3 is TGTGCCAGCAGTCGCCAGGCTAGCGGGGGCCGGTCCAATGAGCAGTTCTTC. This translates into CASSRQASGGRSNEQFF.

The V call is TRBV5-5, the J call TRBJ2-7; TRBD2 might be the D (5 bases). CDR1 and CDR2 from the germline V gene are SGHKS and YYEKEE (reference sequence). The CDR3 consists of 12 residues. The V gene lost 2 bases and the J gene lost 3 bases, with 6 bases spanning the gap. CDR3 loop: CASSFGVYEQYF. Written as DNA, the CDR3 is TGTGCCAGCAGCTTCGGGGTCTACGAGCAGTACTTC.

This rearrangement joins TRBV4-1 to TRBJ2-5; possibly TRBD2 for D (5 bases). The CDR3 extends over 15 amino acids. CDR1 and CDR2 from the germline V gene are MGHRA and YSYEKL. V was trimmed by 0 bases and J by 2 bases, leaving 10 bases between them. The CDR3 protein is CASSQDEGYQETQYF. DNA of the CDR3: TGCGCCAGCAGCCAAGATGAGGGTTATCAAGAGACCCAGTACTTC.

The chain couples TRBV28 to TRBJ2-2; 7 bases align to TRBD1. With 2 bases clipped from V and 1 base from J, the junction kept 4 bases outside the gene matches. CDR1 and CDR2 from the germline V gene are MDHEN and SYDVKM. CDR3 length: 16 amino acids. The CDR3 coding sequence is TGTGCCAGCAGTTTACACAGGGGTTTGAACACCGGGGAGCTGTTTTTT. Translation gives CASSLHRGLNTGELFF.

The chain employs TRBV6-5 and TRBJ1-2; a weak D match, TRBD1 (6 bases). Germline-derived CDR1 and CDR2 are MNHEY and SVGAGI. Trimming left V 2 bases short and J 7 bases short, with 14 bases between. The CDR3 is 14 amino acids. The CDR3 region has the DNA TGTGCCAGCAGTTACCTGGGGGCACTCGGTGGCTACACCTTC. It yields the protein CASSYLGALGGYTF.

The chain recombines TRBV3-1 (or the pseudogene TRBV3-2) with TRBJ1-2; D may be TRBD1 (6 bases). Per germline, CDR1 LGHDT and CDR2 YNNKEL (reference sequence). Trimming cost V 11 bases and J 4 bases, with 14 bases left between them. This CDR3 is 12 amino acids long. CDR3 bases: TGTGCCGCCGGAACAGGGACCTATGGCTACACCTTC. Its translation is CAAGTGTYGYTF.

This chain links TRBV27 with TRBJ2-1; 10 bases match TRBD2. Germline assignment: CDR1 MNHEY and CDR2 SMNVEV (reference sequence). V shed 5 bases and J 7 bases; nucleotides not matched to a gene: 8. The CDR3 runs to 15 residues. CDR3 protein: CASSPRGSGGNEQFF. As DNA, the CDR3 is TGTGCCAGCAGTCCCCGGGGTAGCGGGGGGAATGAGCAGTTCTTC.

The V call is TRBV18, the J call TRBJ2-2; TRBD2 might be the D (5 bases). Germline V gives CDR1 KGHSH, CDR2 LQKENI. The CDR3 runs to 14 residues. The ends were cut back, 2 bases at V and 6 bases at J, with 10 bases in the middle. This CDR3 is CASSPMDWAGELFF. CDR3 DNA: TGTGCCAGCTCACCAATGGACTGGGCCGGGGAGCTGTTTTTT.

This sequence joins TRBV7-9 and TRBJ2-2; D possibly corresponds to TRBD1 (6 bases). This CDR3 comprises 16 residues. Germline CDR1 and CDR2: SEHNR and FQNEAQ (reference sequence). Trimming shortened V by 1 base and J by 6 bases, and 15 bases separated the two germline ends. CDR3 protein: CASSLESGGRAGELFF. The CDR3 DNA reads TGTGCCAGCAGCTTAGAGAGTGGGGGCCGAGCCGGGGAGCTGTTTTTT. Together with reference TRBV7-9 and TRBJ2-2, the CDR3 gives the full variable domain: DTGVSQNPRHKITKRGQNVTFRCDPISEHNRLYWYRQTLGQGPEFLTYFQNEAQLEKSRLLSDRFSAERPKGSFSTLEIQRTEQGDSAMYLCASSLESGGRAGELFFGEGSRLTVL.

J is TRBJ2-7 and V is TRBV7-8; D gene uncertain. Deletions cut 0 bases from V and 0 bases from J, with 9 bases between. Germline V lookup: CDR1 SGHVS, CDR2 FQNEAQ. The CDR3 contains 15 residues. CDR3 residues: CASSLAARISYEQYF. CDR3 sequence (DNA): TGTGCCAGCAGCTTAGCAGCAAGAATCTCCTACGAGCAGTACTTC.